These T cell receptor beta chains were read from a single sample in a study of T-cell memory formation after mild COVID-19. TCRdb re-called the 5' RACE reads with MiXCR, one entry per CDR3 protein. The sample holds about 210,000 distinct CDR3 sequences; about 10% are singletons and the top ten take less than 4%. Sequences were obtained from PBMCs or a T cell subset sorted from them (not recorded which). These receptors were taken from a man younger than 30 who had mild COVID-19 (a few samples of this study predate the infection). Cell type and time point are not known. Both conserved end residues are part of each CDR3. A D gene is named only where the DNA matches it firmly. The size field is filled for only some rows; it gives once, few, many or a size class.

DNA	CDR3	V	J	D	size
TGTGCCAGCAGCTTAAACAGGGCCACTGAAGCTTTCTTT	CASSLNRATEAFF	TRBV7-9	TRBJ1-1	.	many
TGCGCCAGCAGCGAGGAGAAGGGGTTTGGCTACACCTTC	CASSEEKGFGYTF	TRBV4-1	TRBJ1-2	.	many
TGTGCCAGCTCGGGACTAGCGGGAACACAGTACTTC	CASSGLAGTQYF	TRBV18	TRBJ2-7	TRBD2	many
TGCGCCAGCAGCTTGGGGGTCTATGAGCAGTTCTTC	CASSLGVYEQFF	TRBV5-1	TRBJ2-1	.	few
TGCAGCTCCCGGACTAGCGGGGGGGCGGATACGCAGTATTTT	CSSRTSGGADTQYF	TRBV29-1	TRBJ2-3	TRBD2	.
TGTGCCAGCAGCTTAGTGGCAGGATTGGGCTACACTGAAACTTTCTTT	CASSLVAGLGYTETFF	TRBV7-2	TRBJ1-1	.	many
TGTGCCAGCAGCTTAGCGCTGGCGGGGACCTACAATGAGCAGTTCTTC	CASSLALAGTYNEQFF	TRBV7-9	TRBJ2-1	.	.
TGCGCCAGCAGACCCGGGACGGTACAAGAGACCCAGTACTTC	CASRPGTVQETQYF	TRBV5-1	TRBJ2-5	.	few
TGTGCCAGCAGTTTATCCTCCAGGGGATCCAAAAACATTCAGTACTTC	CASSLSSRGSKNIQYF	TRBV27	TRBJ2-4	.	few
TGTGCCAGCAGCTTAGGTCAGGGGGCAGGGTATTCACCCCTCCACTTT	CASSLGQGAGYSPLHF	TRBV7-2	TRBJ1-6	TRBD1	few
TGCGCCAGCAGCCAAGGCGGACTCGCTAACTATGGCTACACCTTC	CASSQGGLANYGYTF	TRBV4-3	TRBJ1-2	.	.
TGCAGCGTTGCCCCGGGGCAGGCCAAGGATACGCAGTATTTT	CSVAPGQAKDTQYF	TRBV29-1	TRBJ2-3	.	many
TGTGCCAGCAGCCCCCTGACAGAGCCAGCTGGCTACACCTTC	CASSPLTEPAGYTF	TRBV3-1	TRBJ1-2	.	.
TGCAGTGCTAGAGAGCCCGGGGCAGATACGCAGTATTTT	CSAREPGADTQYF	TRBV20-1	TRBJ2-3	.	.
TGCAGCGTTGCTGAGAGTTACGAGCAGTACTTC	CSVAESYEQYF	TRBV29-1	TRBJ2-7	.	.
TGTGCCAGCAGCCAATCTTGGAGGAGCACTGAAGCTTTCTTT	CASSQSWRSTEAFF	TRBV11-2	TRBJ1-1	.	few
TGTGCCAGCAGCTCTAGCCTGGGGCGGCGGGGGGGCCGCGGGGAGACCCAGTACTTC	CASSSSLGRRGGRGETQYF	TRBV7-2	TRBJ2-5	TRBD2	many
TGTGCCAGCAGTGAGGCGGGGGGGGCAGATACGCAGTATTTT	CASSEAGGADTQYF	TRBV6-1	TRBJ2-3	TRBD2	.
TGTGCCAGCAGCTTAAGTGTAGCGAGGGCGGCTGGTGGCAATCAGCCCCAGCATTTT	CASSLSVARAAGGNQPQHF	TRBV7-8	TRBJ1-5	.	few
TGCAGCGTAGAGGACAGGGAGGGCTCACCCCTCCACTTT	CSVEDREGSPLHF	TRBV29-1	TRBJ1-6	TRBD1	.
TGTGCCAGCAGCCCCCACGGACAGGGAGATCAGCCCCAGCATTTT	CASSPHGQGDQPQHF	TRBV7-9	TRBJ1-5	TRBD1	.
TGTGCCAGCAGCCGTGGGACTAGCGGGCCCGGGGAGCTGTTTTTT	CASSRGTSGPGELFF	TRBV11-3	TRBJ2-2	TRBD2	.
TGTGCCAGCATCCCGGGGAGCACCTACGAGCAGTACTTC	CASIPGSTYEQYF	TRBV5-5	TRBJ2-7	.	.
TGTGCCAGCACTGCGACAGGCGGCGGCACTGAAGCTTTCTTT	CASTATGGGTEAFF	TRBV2	TRBJ1-1	.	few
TGTGCCTGGAACCGGGAATGGGTGAACACTGAAGCTTTCTTT	CAWNREWVNTEAFF	TRBV30	TRBJ1-1	.	.
TGCGCCAGCAGCTTGTCCTCCCCGGAACTCAATACGCAGTATTTT	CASSLSSPELNTQYF	TRBV5-1	TRBJ2-3	.	few
TGTGCCAGCAGATTGGACAGGGCCACTGAAGCTTTCTTT	CASRLDRATEAFF	TRBV11-1	TRBJ1-1	TRBD1	.
TGTGCCATCAGTGCAATCCGCGATGAGCAGTTCTTC	CAISAIRDEQFF	TRBV10-3	TRBJ2-1	.	few
TGTGCCAGCAGCTTTCTTTTTCTCTTGAGGGGATTTGACACCGGGGAGCTGTTTTTT	CASSFLFLLRGFDTGELFF	TRBV5-5	TRBJ2-2	.	.
TGTGCCAGCAGCCCCAGCGGGGGAAACTACAATGAGCAGTTCTTC	CASSPSGGNYNEQFF	TRBV7-2	TRBJ2-1	TRBD2	.
TGTGCCAGCAGTGCTCCGGGGGGGCGGAACAATGAGCAGTTCTTC	CASSAPGGRNNEQFF	TRBV6-2/TRBV6-3	TRBJ2-1	TRBD2	few
TGCGCCAGCAGGATTGCAGGGGCTGAAGCTTTCTTT	CASRIAGAEAFF	TRBV5-1	TRBJ1-1	.	.
TGTGCCAGCAGCCGACAGGGCGATACGCAGTATTTT	CASSRQGDTQYF	TRBV3-1	TRBJ2-3	TRBD1	.
TGTGCCAGCAGTGAATGGCAGGGGGCGGAAACTAATGAAAAACTGTTTTTT	CASSEWQGAETNEKLFF	TRBV6-1	TRBJ1-4	TRBD1	few
TGTGCCAGCAGGGGTCTGACGGGGGGGCCCTATACGCAGTATTTT	CASRGLTGGPYTQYF	TRBV7-2	TRBJ2-3	TRBD2	few
TGTGCCAGCAGCTCCGACAGTTCCCTCGGAGGCTACACCTTC	CASSSDSSLGGYTF	TRBV7-9	TRBJ1-2	.	once
TGTGCCAGCAGCCACAGGGCGGGCGGCTACACCTTC	CASSHRAGGYTF	TRBV3-1	TRBJ1-2	.	.
TGTGCCAGCGGAAAATTGGGACAGGGCGTTGGCTACACCTTC	CASGKLGQGVGYTF	TRBV27	TRBJ1-2	TRBD1	.
TGTGCCAGCAGTGAATATAATGAAAAACTGTTTTTT	CASSEYNEKLFF	TRBV25-1	TRBJ1-4	.	many
TGTGCCAGCAGTTTGTTACTAGCGGGGGCCTTGCGCAAGACCCAGTACTTC	CASSLLLAGALRKTQYF	TRBV28	TRBJ2-5	TRBD2	.